This TCR beta chain was profiled in a study of cytomegalovirus exposure and HLA in healthy donors. General study findings and limits: A later analysis linked a missense DCLRE1C variant to TCR beta V- and J-gene trimming.

Remarks on this clone: Its antigen is not identified.

The CDR3 runs to 16 residues. The germline V gene encodes CDR1 MNHEY and CDR2 SMNVEV (reference sequence). J lost 5 bases, V lost 6 bases, and 8 bases had no gene match. Use of 60 Vbeta and 13 Jbeta primers characterized the PCR. Original methodology: It was a later analysis that counted tens of millions of unique TCR beta chains, of which 8.5 million to 12 million were shared. Clones were read by immunoSEQ multiplex PCR, and TCRdb kept only the in-frame ones, dropping some. The V and J calls and the clone size are those of that table, but D and trimming were determined from the DNA. This table has nearly 110,000 clones, about two thirds appearing once.

The gene calls are TRBV27 and TRBJ2-1, with 12 bases identical to TRBD2. The receptor was derived from a boy aged 10-17 years in good health and CMV-seronegative. Specimen: PBMCs. The CDR3 reads CASSKLAGGLHNEQFF. The CDR3 nucleotides are TGTGCCAGCAGCAAACTAGCGGGAGGCCTCCACAATGAGCAGTTCTTC.